This T cell receptor beta chain was retrieved from a study of cytomegalovirus exposure and HLA in healthy donors. The V and J ends lost 3 bases and 4 bases respectively, with 18 bases between them. This CDR3 is 16 amino acids long. CDR1 and CDR2 (germline): MGHDK, SYGVNS. Details on this clone: Its antigen is as yet unknown.

The PCR was carried out with 60 Vbeta primers and 13 Jbeta primers. Measured with immunoSEQ multiplex PCR; TCRdb has only the in-frame clones, and not every one. The sample lists around 150,000 clones, about four fifths seen once, with around 3.2% in the top ten. Points from the study as a whole: Upon later analysis, TCR association rates were observed to vary by HLA locus, being highest for DRB1 and lowest for HLA-C. Most of the TCR beta V segments (in an earlier analysis) were productive either about 87% or about 30% of the time.

The receptor was derived from a human donor in good health. The chain has TRBV25-1 and TRBJ2-5; D possibly corresponds to TRBD1 (6 bases). The sequenced sample consisted of PBMCs. As DNA, the CDR3 is TGTGCCAGCAGTGAGGGGGCTGGACAAACTCGAGAGACCCAGTACTTC. Residues: CASSEGAGQTRETQYF.